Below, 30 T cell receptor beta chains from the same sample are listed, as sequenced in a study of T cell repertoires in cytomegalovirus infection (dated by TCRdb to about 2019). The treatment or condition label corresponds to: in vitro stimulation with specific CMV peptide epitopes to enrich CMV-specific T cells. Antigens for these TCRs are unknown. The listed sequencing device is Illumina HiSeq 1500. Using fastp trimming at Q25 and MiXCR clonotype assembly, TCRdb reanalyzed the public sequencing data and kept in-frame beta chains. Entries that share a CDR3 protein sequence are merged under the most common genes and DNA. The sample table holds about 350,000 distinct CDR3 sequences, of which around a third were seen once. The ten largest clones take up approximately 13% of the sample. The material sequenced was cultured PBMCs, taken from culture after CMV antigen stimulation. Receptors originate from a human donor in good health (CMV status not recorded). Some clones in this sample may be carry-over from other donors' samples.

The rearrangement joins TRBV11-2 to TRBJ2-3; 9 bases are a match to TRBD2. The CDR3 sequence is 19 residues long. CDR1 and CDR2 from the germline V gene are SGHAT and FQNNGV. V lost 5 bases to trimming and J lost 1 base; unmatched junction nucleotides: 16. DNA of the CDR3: TGTGCCAGCAGCCCCCGATTAAGCGGGAGGTTAAGGGGCACAGATACGCAGTATTTT. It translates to CASSPRLSGRLRGTDTQYF. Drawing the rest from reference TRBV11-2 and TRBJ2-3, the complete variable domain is EAGVAQSPRYKIIEKRQSVAFWCNPISGHATLYWYQQILGQGPKLLIQFQNNGVVDDSQLPKDRFSAERLKGVDSTLKIQPAKLEDSAVYLCASSPRLSGRLRGTDTQYFGPGTRLTVL.

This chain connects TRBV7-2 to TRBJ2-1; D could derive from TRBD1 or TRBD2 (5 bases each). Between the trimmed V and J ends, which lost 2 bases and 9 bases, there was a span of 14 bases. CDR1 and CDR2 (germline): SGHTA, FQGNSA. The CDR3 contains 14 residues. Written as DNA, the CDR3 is TGTGCCAGCAGCTTAAACAGGCTGAGGGGTGAGCAGTTCTTC. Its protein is CASSLNRLRGEQFF.

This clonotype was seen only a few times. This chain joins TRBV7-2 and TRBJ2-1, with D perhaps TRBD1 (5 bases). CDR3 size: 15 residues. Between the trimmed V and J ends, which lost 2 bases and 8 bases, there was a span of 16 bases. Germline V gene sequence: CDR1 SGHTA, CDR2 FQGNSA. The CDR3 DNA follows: TGTGCCAGCAGCTTAAAGGAGAAAGGGGTCTATGAGCAGTTCTTC. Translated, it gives CASSLKEKGVYEQFF.

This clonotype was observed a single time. In DNA, the CDR3 is TGTGCCAGCAGTTCAGGAATAAGGGGCTACACCTTC. Translation: CASSSGIRGYTF. This sequence joins TRBV6-6 and TRBJ1-2; no reliable D call. The V gene's germline CDR1 is MNHNY and CDR2 SVGAGI (reference sequence). The CDR3 runs 12 residues. V gave up 4 bases and J gave up 8 bases, with 11 bases separating them.

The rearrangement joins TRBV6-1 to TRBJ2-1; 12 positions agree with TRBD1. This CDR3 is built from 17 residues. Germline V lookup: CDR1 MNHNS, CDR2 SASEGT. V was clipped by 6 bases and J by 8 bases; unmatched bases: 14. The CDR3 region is CASRLKPGQGAVDEQFF. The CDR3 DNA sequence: TGTGCCAGCAGGTTGAAACCGGGACAGGGGGCGGTGGATGAGCAGTTCTTC.

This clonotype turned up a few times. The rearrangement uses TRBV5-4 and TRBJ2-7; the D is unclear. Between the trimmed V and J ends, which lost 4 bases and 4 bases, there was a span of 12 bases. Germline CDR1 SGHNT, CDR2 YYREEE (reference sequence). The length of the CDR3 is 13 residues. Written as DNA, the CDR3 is TGTGCCAGCAGCCCGCGCCCCCTTTACGAGCAGTACTTC. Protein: CASSPRPLYEQYF.

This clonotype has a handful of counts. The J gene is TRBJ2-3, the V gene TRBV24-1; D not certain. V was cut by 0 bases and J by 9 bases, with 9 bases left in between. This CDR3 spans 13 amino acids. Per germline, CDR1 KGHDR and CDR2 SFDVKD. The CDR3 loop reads CATSDLSRPTQYF. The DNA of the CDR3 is TGTGCCACCAGTGATTTGAGTAGACCCACGCAGTATTTT.

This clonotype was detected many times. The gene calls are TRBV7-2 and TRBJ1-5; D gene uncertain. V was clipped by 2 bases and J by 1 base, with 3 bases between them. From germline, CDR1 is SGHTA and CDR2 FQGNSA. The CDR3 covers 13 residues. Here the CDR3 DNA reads TGTGCCAGCAGCTTAACCAGCAATCAGCCCCAGCATTTT. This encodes CASSLTSNQPQHF. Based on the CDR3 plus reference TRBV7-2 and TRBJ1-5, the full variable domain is GAGVSQSPSNKVTEKGKDVELRCDPISGHTALYWYRQSLGQGLEFLIYFQGNSAPDKSGLPSDRFSAERTGGSVSTLTIQRTQQEDSAVYLCASSLTSNQPQHFGDGTRLSIL.

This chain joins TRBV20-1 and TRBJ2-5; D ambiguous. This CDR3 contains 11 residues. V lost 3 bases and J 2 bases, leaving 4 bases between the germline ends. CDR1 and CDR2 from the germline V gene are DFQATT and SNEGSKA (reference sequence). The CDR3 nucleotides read TGCAGTGCTAGGAGTCAAGAGACCCAGTACTTC. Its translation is CSARSQETQYF.

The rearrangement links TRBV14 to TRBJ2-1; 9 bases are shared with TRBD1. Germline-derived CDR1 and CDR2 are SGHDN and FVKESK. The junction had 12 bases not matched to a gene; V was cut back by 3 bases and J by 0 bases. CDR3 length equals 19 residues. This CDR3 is CASSHLGTGWVSSYNEQFF. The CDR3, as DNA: TGTGCCAGCAGCCATCTCGGGACAGGGTGGGTCAGCTCCTACAATGAGCAGTTCTTC.

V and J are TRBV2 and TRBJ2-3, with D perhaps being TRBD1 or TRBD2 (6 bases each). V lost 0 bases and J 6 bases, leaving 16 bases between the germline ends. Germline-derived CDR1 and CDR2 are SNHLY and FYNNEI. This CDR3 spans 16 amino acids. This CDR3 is CASSEAWQGRTDTQYF. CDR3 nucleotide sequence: TGTGCCAGCAGTGAAGCATGGCAGGGGAGGACTGATACGCAGTATTTT. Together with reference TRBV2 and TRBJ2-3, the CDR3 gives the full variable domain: EPEVTQTPSHQVTQMGQEVILRCVPISNHLYFYWYRQILGQKVEFLVSFYNNEISEKSEIFDDQFSVERPDGSNFTLKIRSTKLEDSAMYFCASSEAWQGRTDTQYFGPGTRLTVL.

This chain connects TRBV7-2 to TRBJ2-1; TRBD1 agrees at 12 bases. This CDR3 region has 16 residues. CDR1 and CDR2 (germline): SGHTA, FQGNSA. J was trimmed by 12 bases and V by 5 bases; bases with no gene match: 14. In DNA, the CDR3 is TGTGCCAGCAGCACCGGCCCGGGACAGGGGGCTTTGGTGCAGTTCTTC. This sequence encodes CASSTGPGQGALVQFF.

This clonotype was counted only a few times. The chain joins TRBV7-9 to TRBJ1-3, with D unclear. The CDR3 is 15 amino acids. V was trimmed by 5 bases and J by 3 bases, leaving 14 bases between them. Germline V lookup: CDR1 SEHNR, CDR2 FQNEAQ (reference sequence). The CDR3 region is CASSPGSDNGNTIYF. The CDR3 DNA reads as TGTGCCAGCAGCCCGGGGTCAGATAATGGAAACACCATATATTTT.

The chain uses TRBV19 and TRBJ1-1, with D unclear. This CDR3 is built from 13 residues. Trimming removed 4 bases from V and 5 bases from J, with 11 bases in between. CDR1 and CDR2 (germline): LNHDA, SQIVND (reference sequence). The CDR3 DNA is TGTGCCAGTAGTAGGGTACCTGGGACTGAAGCTTTCTTT. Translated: CASSRVPGTEAFF. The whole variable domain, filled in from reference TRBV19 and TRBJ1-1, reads DGGITQSPKYLFRKEGQNVTLSCEQNLNHDAMYWYRQDPGQGLRLIYYSQIVNDFQKGDIAEGYSVSREKKESFPLTVTSAQKNPTAFYLCASSRVPGTEAFFGQGTRLTVV.

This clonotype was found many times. The CDR3 here is CASSLALRGAGRSDTQYF. The CDR3 DNA follows: TGTGCCAGCAGCTTAGCCCTTAGGGGAGCGGGCCGTTCCGATACGCAGTATTTT. The chain recombines TRBV7-6 with TRBJ2-3; D perhaps matches TRBD2 (6 bases). The germline V gene has CDR1 SGHVS and CDR2 FNYEAQ. This CDR3 spans 18 amino acids. Deletions cut 0 bases from V and 6 bases from J, with 22 bases between.

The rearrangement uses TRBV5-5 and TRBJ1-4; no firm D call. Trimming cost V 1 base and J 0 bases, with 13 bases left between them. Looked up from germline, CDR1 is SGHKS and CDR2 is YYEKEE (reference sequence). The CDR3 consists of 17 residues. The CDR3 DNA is TGTGCCAGCAGCTTGTTCGGCGGCGGATCAACTAATGAAAAACTGTTTTTT. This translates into CASSLFGGGSTNEKLFF.

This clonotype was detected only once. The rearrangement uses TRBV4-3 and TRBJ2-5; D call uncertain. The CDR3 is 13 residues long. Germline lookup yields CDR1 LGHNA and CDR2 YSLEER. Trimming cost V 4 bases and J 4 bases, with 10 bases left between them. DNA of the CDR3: TGCGCCAGCAGCCCCCTCCTGGCAGAGACCCAGTACTTC. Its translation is CASSPLLAETQYF.

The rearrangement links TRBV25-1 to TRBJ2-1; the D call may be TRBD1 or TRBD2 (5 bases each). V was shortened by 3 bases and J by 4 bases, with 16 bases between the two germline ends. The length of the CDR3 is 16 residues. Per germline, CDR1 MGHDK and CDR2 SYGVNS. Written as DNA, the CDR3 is TGTGCCAGCAGTGACGAGGGGCAAAGTCTATACAATGAGCAGTTCTTC. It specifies CASSDEGQSLYNEQFF. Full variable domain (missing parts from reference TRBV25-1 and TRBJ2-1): EADIYQTPRYLVIGTGKKITLECSQTMGHDKMYWYQQDPGMELHLIHYSYGVNSTEKGDLSSESTVSRIRTEHFPLTLESARPSHTSQYLCASSDEGQSLYNEQFFGPGTRLTVL.

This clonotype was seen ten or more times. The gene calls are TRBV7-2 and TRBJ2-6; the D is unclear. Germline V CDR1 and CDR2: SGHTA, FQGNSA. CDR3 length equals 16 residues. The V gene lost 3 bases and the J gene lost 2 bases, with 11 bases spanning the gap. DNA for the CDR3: TGTGCCAGCAGCTTTCGGCAATTCGCTGGGGCCAACGTCCTGACTTTC. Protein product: CASSFRQFAGANVLTF.

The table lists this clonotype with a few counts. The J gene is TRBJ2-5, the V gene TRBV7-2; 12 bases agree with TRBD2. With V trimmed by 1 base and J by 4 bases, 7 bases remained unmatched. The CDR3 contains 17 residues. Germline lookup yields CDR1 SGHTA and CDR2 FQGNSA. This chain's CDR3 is CASSLVALAGGGETQYF. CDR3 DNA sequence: TGTGCCAGCAGCTTAGTTGCACTAGCGGGGGGAGGAGAGACCCAGTACTTC.

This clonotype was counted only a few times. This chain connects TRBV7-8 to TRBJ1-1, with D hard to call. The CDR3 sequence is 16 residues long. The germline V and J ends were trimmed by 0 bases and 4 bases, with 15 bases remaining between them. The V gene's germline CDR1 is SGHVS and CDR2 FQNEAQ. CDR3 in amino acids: CASSLAAALLGTEAFF. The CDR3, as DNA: TGTGCCAGCAGCTTAGCAGCCGCTCTCTTAGGCACTGAAGCTTTCTTT. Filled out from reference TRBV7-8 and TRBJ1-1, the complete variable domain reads GAGVSQSPRYKVAKRGQDVALRCDPISGHVSLFWYQQALGQGPEFLTYFQNEAQLDKSGLPSDRFFAERPEGSVSTLKIQRTQQEDSAVYLCASSLAAALLGTEAFFGQGTRLTVV.

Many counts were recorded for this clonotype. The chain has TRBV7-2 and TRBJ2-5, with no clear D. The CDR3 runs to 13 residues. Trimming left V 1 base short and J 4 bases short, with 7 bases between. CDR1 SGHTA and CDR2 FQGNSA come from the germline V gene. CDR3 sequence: CASSLVVGETQYF. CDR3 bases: TGTGCCAGCAGCTTAGTAGTCGGAGAGACCCAGTACTTC.

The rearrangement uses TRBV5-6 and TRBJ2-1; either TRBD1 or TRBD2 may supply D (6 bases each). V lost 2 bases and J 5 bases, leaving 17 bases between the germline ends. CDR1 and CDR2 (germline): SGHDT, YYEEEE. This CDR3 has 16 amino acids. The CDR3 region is CASSFTGGTGNNEQFF. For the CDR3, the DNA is TGTGCCAGCAGCTTTACCGGGGGCACGGGGAACAATGAGCAGTTCTTC.

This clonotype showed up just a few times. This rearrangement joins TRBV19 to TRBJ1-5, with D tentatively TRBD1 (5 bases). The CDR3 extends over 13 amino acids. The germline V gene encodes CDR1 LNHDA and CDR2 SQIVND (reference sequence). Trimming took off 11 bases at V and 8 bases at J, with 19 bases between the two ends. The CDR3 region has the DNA TGTGCCTCCCGAGGGGAAGGGCGAGAGCCCCAGCATTTT. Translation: CASRGEGREPQHF.

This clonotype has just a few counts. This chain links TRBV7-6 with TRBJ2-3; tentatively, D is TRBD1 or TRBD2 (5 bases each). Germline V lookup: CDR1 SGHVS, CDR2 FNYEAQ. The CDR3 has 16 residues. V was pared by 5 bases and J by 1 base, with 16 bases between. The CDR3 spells CASSRDRDRGTDTQYF. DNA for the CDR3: TGTGCCAGCAGCCGCGACCGGGACCGGGGCACAGATACGCAGTATTTT.

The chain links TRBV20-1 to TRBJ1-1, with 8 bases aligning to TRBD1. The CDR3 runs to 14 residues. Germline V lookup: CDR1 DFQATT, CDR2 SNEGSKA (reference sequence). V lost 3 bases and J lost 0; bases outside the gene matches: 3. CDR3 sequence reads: CSARSGGMNTEAFF. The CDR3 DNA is TGCAGTGCTAGGTCAGGGGGCATGAACACTGAAGCTTTCTTT.

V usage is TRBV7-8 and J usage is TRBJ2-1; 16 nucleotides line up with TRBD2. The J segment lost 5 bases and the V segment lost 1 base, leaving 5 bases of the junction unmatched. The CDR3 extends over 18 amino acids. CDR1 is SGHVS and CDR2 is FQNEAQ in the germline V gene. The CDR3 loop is CASSLEGLAGGPNNEQFF. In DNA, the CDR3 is TGTGCCAGCAGCTTAGAGGGACTAGCGGGAGGGCCGAACAATGAGCAGTTCTTC.

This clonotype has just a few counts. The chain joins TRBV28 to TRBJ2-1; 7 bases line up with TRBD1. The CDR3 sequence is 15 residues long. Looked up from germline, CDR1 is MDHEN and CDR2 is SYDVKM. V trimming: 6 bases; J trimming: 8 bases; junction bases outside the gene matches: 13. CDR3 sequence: CASSPRGPVIHEQFF. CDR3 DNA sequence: TGTGCCAGCAGCCCGAGGGGGCCAGTAATTCATGAGCAGTTCTTC. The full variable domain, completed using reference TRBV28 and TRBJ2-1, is DVKVTQSSRYLVKRTGEKVFLECVQDMDHENMFWYRQDPGLGLRLIYFSYDVKMKEKGDIPEGYSVSREKKERFSLILESASTNQTSMYLCASSPRGPVIHEQFFGPGTRLTVL.

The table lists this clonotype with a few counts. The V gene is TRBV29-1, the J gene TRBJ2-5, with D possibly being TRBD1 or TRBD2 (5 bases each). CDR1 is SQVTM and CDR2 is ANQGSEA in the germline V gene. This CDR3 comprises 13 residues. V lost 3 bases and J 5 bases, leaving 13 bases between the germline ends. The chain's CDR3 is CSVDPGPGETQYF. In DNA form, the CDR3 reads TGCAGCGTTGATCCGGGGCCGGGGGAGACCCAGTACTTC.

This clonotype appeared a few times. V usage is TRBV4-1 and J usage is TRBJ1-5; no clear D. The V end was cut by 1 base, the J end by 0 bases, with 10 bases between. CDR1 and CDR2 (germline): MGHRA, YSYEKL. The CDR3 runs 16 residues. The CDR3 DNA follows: TGCGCCAGCAGCCAAGTGGCAGAGTATAGCAATCAGCCCCAGCATTTT. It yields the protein CASSQVAEYSNQPQHF.